Listed below are T cell receptor beta chains from one sample, sequenced in a study of blood T cell repertoires in COVID-19. The table came from immunoSEQ multiplex PCR; TCRdb's copy has only in-frame clones and leaves some out. This sample has a few hundred thousand clones; around 89% occur once, and the top ten carry under 8%. The sequenced sample was peripheral blood. These receptors all stem from a man aged 18 to 35 who had recovered from COVID-19. The CDR3 runs from the conserved cysteine through the conserved F or W. D genes are given only for firm matches. Clone size is stated in some rows and not others, as once, few, many or a class when expanded.

V,size,D,J,CDR3,DNA
TRBV19,-,-,TRBJ1-5,CASSITVQQNQPQHF,TGTGCCAGTAGTATTACAGTCCAGCAGAATCAGCCCCAGCATTTT
TRBV18,once,-,TRBJ1-2,CASSPPGGLRFYGYTF,TGTGCCAGCTCACCTCCGGGAGGGCTAAGGTTTTATGGCTACACCTTC
TRBV21-1,-,-,TRBJ2-7,CASSKAWLAGVGRYEQYF,TGTGCCAGCAGCAAAGCGTGGCTAGCGGGAGTCGGTCGCTACGAGCAGTACTTC
TRBV2,-,-,TRBJ2-2,CASSEVGNTGELFF,TGTGCCAGCAGTGAAGTGGGCAACACCGGGGAGCTGTTTTTT
TRBV13,-,TRBD1,TRBJ1-3,CASSSWTGGNTIYF,TGTGCCAGCAGCTCCTGGACAGGGGGAAACACCATATATTTT
TRBV30,-,TRBD1,TRBJ1-2,CAWSPIHRGPNYGYTF,TGTGCCTGGAGTCCCATCCACAGGGGACCAAACTATGGCTACACCTTC
TRBV5-4,few,TRBD2,TRBJ2-2,CASSPLAGNTGELFF,TGTGCCAGCAGCCCTCTAGCGGGGAACACCGGGGAGCTGTTTTTT
TRBV5-8,-,-,TRBJ2-2,CASSFQGQGTGELFF,TGTGCCAGCAGCTTTCAGGGGCAAGGCACCGGGGAGCTGTTTTTT
TRBV6-5,-,-,TRBJ1-1,CASRRGGSETEAFF,TGTGCCAGCAGGCGTGGAGGGTCAGAAACTGAAGCTTTCTTT
TRBV30,-,TRBD1,TRBJ1-4,CAYQLAGGKEKLFF,TGTGCCTACCAGCTTGCAGGGGGAAAGGAAAAACTGTTTTTT
TRBV19,-,-,TRBJ2-3,CASSIRQNTDTQYF,TGTGCCAGTAGTATTCGACAGAACACAGATACGCAGTATTTT
TRBV6-6,-,-,TRBJ1-1,CASSLVPDEAFF,TGTGCCAGCAGTTTAGTGCCTGATGAAGCTTTCTTT
TRBV6-4,many,TRBD1,TRBJ2-1,CASSSGTGGNEQFF,TGTGCCAGCAGTTCCGGGACAGGGGGCAATGAGCAGTTCTTC
TRBV4-1,-,-,TRBJ2-1,CASSLFYNEQFF,TGCGCCAGCAGCCTCTTTTACAATGAGCAGTTCTTC
TRBV5-1,-,-,TRBJ1-3,CASSTSQGSGNTIYF,TGCGCCAGCAGCACATCACAGGGTTCTGGAAACACCATATATTTT
TRBV12-3/TRBV12-4,-,-,TRBJ2-1,CASSPQGLVEFF,TGTGCCAGCAGCCCGCAAGGACTTGTTGAGTTCTTC
TRBV7-9,-,-,TRBJ1-2,CASSVGSTVYGYTF,TGTGCCAGCAGCGTGGGCAGCACAGTTTATGGCTACACCTTC
TRBV27,-,-,TRBJ2-1,CASSARGPAYNEQFF,TGTGCCAGCAGTGCGCGGGGGCCTGCCTACAATGAGCAGTTCTTC
TRBV4-1,-,TRBD1,TRBJ1-1,CASSLGQVNTEAFF,TGCGCCAGCAGCTTAGGACAGGTAAACACTGAAGCTTTCTTT
TRBV27,-,-,TRBJ2-6,CASSLLGAGSGANVLTF,TGTGCCAGCAGTTTATTGGGGGCGGGCTCTGGGGCCAACGTCCTGACTTTC
TRBV7-9,-,-,TRBJ2-1,CASSLSAGTLTYNEQFF,TGTGCCAGCAGCTTATCGGCCGGGACATTAACCTACAATGAGCAGTTCTTC
TRBV12-3/TRBV12-4,-,-,TRBJ1-1,CASKPDRMAEAFF,TGTGCCAGCAAACCAGACAGGATGGCTGAAGCTTTCTTT
TRBV28,-,-,TRBJ1-2,CASSLGTDSGGTF,TGTGCCAGCAGTTTAGGGACCGACTCGGGGGGCACCTTC
TRBV4-1,-,TRBD2,TRBJ2-7,CASSHTTSGAYEQYF,TGCGCCAGCAGCCATACGACTAGCGGGGCCTACGAGCAGTACTTC
TRBV5-1,-,TRBD1,TRBJ1-1,CASESGTGINTEAFF,TGCGCCAGCGAATCCGGGACAGGCATAAACACTGAAGCTTTCTTT
TRBV9,once,-,TRBJ2-1,CASQGGDNEQFF,TGTGCCAGCCAGGGGGGTGATAATGAGCAGTTCTTC
TRBV5-1,-,-,TRBJ2-1,CASSDPGTINEQFF,TGCGCCAGCAGCGACCCAGGGACAATCAATGAGCAGTTCTTC
TRBV15,many,-,TRBJ1-1,CATSTGKRPEAFF,TGTGCCACCAGCACAGGCAAACGACCTGAAGCTTTCTTT
TRBV7-2,-,-,TRBJ2-4,CASSFDGGRGNIQYF,TGTGCCAGCAGCTTTGACGGGGGGCGTGGAAACATTCAGTACTTC
TRBV12-5,-,TRBD1,TRBJ1-1,CASGLVRQGGTEAFF,TGTGCTAGTGGTTTGGTTCGACAGGGAGGCACTGAAGCTTTCTTT
TRBV5-1,-,TRBD1,TRBJ1-1,CASSFDRVGTEAFF,TGCGCCAGCAGTTTTGACAGGGTGGGCACTGAAGCTTTCTTT
TRBV6-5,-,-,TRBJ1-2,CASSYSGGNYGYTF,TGTGCCAGCAGTTACTCGGGGGGTAACTATGGCTACACCTTC
TRBV6-1,-,-,TRBJ2-1,CASSVAGQYNFYNEQFF,TGTGCCAGCAGTGTTGCGGGACAGTATAATTTCTACAATGAGCAGTTCTTC
TRBV6-5,-,-,TRBJ1-5,CASQRYRADQPQHF,TGTGCCAGTCAACGGTACAGGGCGGATCAGCCCCAGCATTTT
TRBV14,-,-,TRBJ2-7,CASSQVSSPLSYEQYF,TGTGCCAGCAGCCAAGTCAGTAGCCCCCTTTCCTACGAGCAGTACTTC
TRBV25-1,-,-,TRBJ2-5,CASRRTAITETQYF,TGTGCCAGCAGAAGGACAGCGATTACAGAGACCCAGTACTTC
TRBV18,-,-,TRBJ2-5,CASSPGAGTQETQYF,TGTGCCAGCTCACCGGGGGCAGGGACCCAAGAGACCCAGTACTTC
TRBV5-6,-,TRBD1,TRBJ1-2,CASSLVAGGVYGYTF,TGTGCCAGCAGCTTGGTAGCAGGGGGAGTCTATGGCTACACCTTC
TRBV9,few,-,TRBJ1-4,CASSEGSSRATNEKLFF,TGTGCCAGCAGCGAGGGGTCCTCCAGGGCAACTAATGAAAAACTGTTTTTT
TRBV4-2,-,TRBD1,TRBJ1-5,CASSQEGAGGYPPGNQPQHF,TGTGCCAGCAGCCAAGAGGGCGCAGGGGGTTATCCCCCGGGCAATCAGCCCCAGCATTTT
TRBV7-9,-,-,TRBJ1-3,CASSLPGDTIYF,TGTGCCAGCAGCTTACCAGGGGACACCATATATTTT
TRBV19,-,-,TRBJ1-2,CASRGQGTYGYTF,TGTGCCAGTAGAGGGCAGGGGACGTATGGCTACACCTTC
TRBV2,-,-,TRBJ1-6,CASRREGGSYNSPLHF,TGTGCCAGCAGGAGGGAGGGTGGGTCCTATAATTCACCCCTCCACTTT
TRBV5-1,-,TRBD2,TRBJ2-1,CASSLYAGVSYNEQFF,TGCGCCAGCAGCTTGTATGCGGGAGTATCCTACAATGAGCAGTTCTTC
TRBV9,-,TRBD2,TRBJ2-3,CASSLRSGGYTDTQYF,TGTGCCAGCAGCCTCCGGAGCGGGGGGTACACAGATACGCAGTATTTT